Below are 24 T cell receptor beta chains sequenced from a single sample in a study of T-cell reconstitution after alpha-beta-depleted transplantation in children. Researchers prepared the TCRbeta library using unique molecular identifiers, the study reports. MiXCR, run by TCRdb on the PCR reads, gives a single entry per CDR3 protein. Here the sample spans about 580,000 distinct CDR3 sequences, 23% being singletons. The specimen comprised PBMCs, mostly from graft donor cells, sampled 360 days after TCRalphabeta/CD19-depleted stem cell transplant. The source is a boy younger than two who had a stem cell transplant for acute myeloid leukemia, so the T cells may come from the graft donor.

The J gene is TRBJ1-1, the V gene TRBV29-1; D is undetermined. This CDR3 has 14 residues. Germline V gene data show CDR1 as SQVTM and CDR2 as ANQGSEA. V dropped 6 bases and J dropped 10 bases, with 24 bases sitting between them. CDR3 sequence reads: CSVPREVGRGGAFF. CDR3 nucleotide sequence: TGCAGCGTGCCCCGGGAAGTGGGCCGGGGAGGAGCTTTCTTT.

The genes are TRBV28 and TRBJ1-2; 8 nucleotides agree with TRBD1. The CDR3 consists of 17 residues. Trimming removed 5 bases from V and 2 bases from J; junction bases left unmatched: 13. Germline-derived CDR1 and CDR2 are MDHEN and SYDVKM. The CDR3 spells CASSHLRTGSLNYGYTF. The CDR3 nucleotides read TGTGCCAGCAGTCACCTCCGGACAGGGAGCCTAAACTATGGCTACACCTTC.

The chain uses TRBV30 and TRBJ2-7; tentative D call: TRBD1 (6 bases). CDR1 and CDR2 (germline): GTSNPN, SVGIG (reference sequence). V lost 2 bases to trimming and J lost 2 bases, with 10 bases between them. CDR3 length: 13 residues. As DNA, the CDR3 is TGTGCCTGGAGTTGGCAGGGGCCCTACGAGCAGTACTTC. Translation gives CAWSWQGPYEQYF.

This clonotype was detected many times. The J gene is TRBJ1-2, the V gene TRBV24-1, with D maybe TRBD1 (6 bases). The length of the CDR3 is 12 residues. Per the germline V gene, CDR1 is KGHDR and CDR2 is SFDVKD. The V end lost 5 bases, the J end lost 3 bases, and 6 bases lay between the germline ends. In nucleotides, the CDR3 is TGTGCCACCAGTGCAGGGGACTATGGCTACACCTTC. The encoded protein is CATSAGDYGYTF.

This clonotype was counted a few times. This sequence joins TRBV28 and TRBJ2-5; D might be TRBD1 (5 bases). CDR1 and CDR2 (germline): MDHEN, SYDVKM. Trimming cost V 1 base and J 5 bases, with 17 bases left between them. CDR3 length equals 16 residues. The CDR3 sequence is CASSLLQGPSRETQYF. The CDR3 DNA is TGTGCCAGCAGTTTATTGCAGGGCCCCTCACGGGAGACCCAGTACTTC.

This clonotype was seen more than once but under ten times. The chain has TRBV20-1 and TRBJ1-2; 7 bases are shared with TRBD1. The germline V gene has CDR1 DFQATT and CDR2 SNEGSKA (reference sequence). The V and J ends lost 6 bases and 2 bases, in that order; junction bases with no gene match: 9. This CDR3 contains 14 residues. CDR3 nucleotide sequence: TGCAGTGCCCCACCCGGACAGGCAAACTATGGCTACACCTTC. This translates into CSAPPGQANYGYTF.

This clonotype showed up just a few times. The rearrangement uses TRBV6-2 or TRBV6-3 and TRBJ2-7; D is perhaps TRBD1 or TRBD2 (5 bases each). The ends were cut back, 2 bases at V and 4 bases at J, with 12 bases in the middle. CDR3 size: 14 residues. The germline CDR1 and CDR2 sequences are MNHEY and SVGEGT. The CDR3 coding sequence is TGTGCCAGCAGTTACGGGACGGACCGTTACGAGCAGTACTTC. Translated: CASSYGTDRYEQYF.

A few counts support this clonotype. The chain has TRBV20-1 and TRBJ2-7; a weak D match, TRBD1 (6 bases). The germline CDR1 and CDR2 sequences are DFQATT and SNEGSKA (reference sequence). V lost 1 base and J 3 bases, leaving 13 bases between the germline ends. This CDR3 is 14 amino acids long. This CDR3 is CSARVNGGYYEQYF. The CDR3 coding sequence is TGCAGTGCTAGAGTCAATGGGGGCTACTACGAGCAGTACTTC.

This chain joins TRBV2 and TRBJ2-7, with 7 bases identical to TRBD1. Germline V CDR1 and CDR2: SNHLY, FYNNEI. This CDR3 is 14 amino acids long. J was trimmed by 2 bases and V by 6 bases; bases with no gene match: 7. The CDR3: CASRQQGSPYEQYF. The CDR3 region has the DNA TGTGCCAGCAGGCAACAGGGGTCCCCCTACGAGCAGTACTTC.

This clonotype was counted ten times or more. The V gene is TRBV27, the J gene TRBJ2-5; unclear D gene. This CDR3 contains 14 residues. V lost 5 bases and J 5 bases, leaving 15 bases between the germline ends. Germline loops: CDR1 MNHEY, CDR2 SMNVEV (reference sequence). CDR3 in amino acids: CASSTVMVGETQYF. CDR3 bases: TGTGCCAGCAGTACCGTAATGGTGGGGGAGACCCAGTACTTC.

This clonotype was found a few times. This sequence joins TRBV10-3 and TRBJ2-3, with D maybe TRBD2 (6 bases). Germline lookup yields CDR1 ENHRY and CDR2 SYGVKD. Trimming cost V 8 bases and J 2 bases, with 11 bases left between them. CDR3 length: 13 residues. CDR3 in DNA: TGTGCCATCGGCGGGGTAGACACAGATACGCAGTATTTT. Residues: CAIGGVDTDTQYF.

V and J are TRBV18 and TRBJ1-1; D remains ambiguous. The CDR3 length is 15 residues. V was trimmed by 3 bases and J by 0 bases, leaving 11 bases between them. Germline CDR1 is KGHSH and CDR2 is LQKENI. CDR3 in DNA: TGTGCCAGCTCACCGGAGTTAGGACTGAACACTGAAGCTTTCTTT. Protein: CASSPELGLNTEAFF.

The CDR3 loop is CSASGSGVGKNIQYF. The CDR3 DNA reads as TGCAGTGCTAGCGGGTCAGGGGTTGGCAAAAACATTCAGTACTTC. This rearrangement joins TRBV20-1 to TRBJ2-4; D possibly corresponds to TRBD1 (6 bases). CDR3 size: 15 residues. V lost 3 bases and J lost 3, with 15 bases in between. Germline CDR1 reads DFQATT; CDR2 reads SNEGSKA (reference sequence).

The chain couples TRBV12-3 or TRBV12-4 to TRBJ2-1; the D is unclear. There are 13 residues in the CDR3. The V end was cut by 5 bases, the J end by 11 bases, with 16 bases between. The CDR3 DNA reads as TGTGCCAGCAGTCTCAACCGTGGGGATAAGCAGTTCTTC. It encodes CASSLNRGDKQFF.

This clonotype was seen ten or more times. The CDR3 sequence is CASSEYFPSGDSYNEQFF. The CDR3 DNA sequence: TGTGCCAGCAGTGAATACTTCCCGAGTGGGGATTCCTACAATGAGCAGTTCTTC. The chain joins TRBV25-1 to TRBJ2-1; D is ambiguous. In germline, CDR1 is MGHDK, CDR2 SYGVNS. V was cut by 0 bases and J by 1 base, with 16 bases left in between. The CDR3 is 18 residues long.

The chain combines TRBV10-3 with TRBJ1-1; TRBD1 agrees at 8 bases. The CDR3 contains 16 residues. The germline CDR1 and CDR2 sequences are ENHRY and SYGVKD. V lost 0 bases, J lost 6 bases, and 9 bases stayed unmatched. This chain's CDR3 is CAISESVGQVLSEAFF. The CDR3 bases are TGTGCCATCAGTGAGTCGGTGGGACAGGTACTATCTGAAGCTTTCTTT.

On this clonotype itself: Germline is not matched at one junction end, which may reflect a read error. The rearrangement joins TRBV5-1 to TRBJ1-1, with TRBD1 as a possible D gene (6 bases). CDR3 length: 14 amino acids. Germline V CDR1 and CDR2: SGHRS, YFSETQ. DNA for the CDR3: TGCGCCCGCAGCCGGACAGTTCAGGGCACTGAAGCTTTCTTT. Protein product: CARSRTVQGTEAFF.

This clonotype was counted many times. The CDR3 DNA is TGCGCCAGCAGCTTCACAGTTGGTCAGCAGTTCTTC. Protein sequence: CASSFTVGQQFF. This sequence joins TRBV5-1 and TRBJ2-1; unclear D gene. Germline V gives CDR1 SGHRS, CDR2 YFSETQ. V lost 2 bases and J lost 11, with 11 bases in between. CDR3 length: 12 amino acids. The full variable domain, its missing parts supplied by reference TRBV5-1 and TRBJ2-1, is KAGVTQTPRYLIKTRGQQVTLSCSPISGHRSVSWYQQTPGQGLQFLFEYFSETQRNKGNFPGRFSGRQFSNSRSEMNVSTLELGDSALYLCASSFTVGQQFFGPGTRLTVL.

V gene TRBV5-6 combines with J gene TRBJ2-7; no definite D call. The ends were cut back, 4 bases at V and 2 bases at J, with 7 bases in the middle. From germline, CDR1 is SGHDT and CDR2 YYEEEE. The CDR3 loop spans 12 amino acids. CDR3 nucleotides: TGTGCCAGCAGCACAGCCACCTACGAGCAGTACTTC. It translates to CASSTATYEQYF.

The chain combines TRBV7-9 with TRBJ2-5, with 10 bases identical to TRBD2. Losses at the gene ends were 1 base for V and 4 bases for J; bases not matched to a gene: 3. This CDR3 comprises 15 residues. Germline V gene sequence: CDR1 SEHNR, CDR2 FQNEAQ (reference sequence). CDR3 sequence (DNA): TGTGCCAGCAGCTTAGTACTAGCGGGGCGAGAGACCCAGTACTTC. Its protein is CASSLVLAGRETQYF.

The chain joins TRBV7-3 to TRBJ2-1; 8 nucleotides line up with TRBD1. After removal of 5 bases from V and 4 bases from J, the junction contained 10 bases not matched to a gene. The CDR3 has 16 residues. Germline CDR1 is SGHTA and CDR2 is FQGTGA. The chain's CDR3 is CASSPSTGGMYNEQFF. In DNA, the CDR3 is TGTGCCAGCAGCCCAAGCACAGGGGGTATGTACAATGAGCAGTTCTTC.

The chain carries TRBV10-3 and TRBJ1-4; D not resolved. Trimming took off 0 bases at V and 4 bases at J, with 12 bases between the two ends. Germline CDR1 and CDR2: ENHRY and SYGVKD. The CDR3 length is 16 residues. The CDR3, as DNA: TGTGCCATCAGTGAGTCGAACGGCATTATTAATGAAAAACTGTTTTTT. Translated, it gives CAISESNGIINEKLFF.

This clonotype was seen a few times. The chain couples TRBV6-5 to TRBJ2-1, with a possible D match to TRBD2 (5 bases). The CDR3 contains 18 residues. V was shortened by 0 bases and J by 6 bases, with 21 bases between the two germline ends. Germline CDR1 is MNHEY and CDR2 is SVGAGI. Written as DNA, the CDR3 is TGTGCCAGCAGTTACTCCCCCCCCGGACTTGTAACACCCAATGAGCAGTTCTTC. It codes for CASSYSPPGLVTPNEQFF.

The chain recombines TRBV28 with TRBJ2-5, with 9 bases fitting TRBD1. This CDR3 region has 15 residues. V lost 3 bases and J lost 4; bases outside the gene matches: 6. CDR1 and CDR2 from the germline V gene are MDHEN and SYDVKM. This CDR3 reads CASSLEDRGGETQYF. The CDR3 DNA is TGTGCCAGCAGTTTGGAGGACAGGGGAGGAGAGACCCAGTACTTC.